The rows below give T cell receptor beta chains drawn from one sample of a study of CD8+ T cells in alopecia areata. Assay used: immunoSEQ multiplex PCR; TCRdb lists only in-frame clones, some missing. This sample carries roughly 200,000 clones, 40% to 65% of them seen once, and the ten largest clones take 10% to 13%. The source material was CD8+ T cells sorted from blood, sampled at week 24, from a patient treated with tofacitinib. The receptor set was obtained from a human donor with alopecia areata. Both conserved end residues are part of each CDR3. The D gene is left open where the match is weak. Clone size, where shown, is once, few, many, or a class for clones that have expanded.

v_call	d_call	clone_size	j_call	cdr3_nt	cdr3_aa
TRBV27	NA	few	TRBJ1-2	TGTGCCAGCAGTGCCCAAAAATACTATGGCTACACCTTC	CASSAQKYYGYTF
TRBV14	TRBD1	NA	TRBJ1-2	TGTGCCAGCAGCCAAATACGCAAAGAGGACAGGGAAGGGTATGGCTACACCTTC	CASSQIRKEDREGYGYTF
TRBV2	TRBD2	NA	TRBJ2-7	TGTGCCAGCCGCACCCCTAGCGGGGGGCCGGCCTACGAGCAGTACTTC	CASRTPSGGPAYEQYF
TRBV4-3	NA	NA	TRBJ2-4	TGCGCCAGCAGCCAAGATTTTGGGGGCAGGGGCATTCAGTACTTC	CASSQDFGGRGIQYF
TRBV13	TRBD2	NA	TRBJ2-1	TGTGCCAGCAGCGTCTCGGGACTAGCGGGGGATGAGCAGTTCTTC	CASSVSGLAGDEQFF
TRBV7-6	NA	NA	TRBJ2-5	TGTGCCAGCAGCCCATCGGATATTACTCGAGAGACCCAGTACTTC	CASSPSDITRETQYF
TRBV30	TRBD1	NA	TRBJ2-7	TGTGCCTGGGGGCTGGGACAGGGGTCTGGTTACGAGCAGTACTTC	CAWGLGQGSGYEQYF
TRBV19	NA	NA	TRBJ2-5	TGTGCCAGTAGCCGCCGGGATCTCCGAGAGACCCAGTACTTC	CASSRRDLRETQYF
TRBV20-1	NA	NA	TRBJ2-3	TGCAGCCTCTCTAGCACAGATACGCAGTATTTT	CSLSSTDTQYF
TRBV29-1	NA	NA	TRBJ1-2	TGCAGCGTCCCCGGACCCGGACATGGCTACACCTTC	CSVPGPGHGYTF
TRBV27	NA	NA	TRBJ2-1	TGTGCCAGCACCCCCGGGAGCTCCTACAATGAGCAGTTCTTC	CASTPGSSYNEQFF
TRBV5-5	NA	many	TRBJ2-1	TGTGCCAGCAGCGTCCCCGACGATCTAGAATCCCAGTTCTTC	CASSVPDDLESQFF
TRBV19	NA	few	TRBJ1-1	TGTGCCAGTAGTGCTCAACGGAACACTGAAGCTTTCTTT	CASSAQRNTEAFF
TRBV5-1	TRBD1	NA	TRBJ2-7	TGCGCCAGCAGCTCACGGACAGGGATCCACGAGCAGTACTTC	CASSSRTGIHEQYF
TRBV30	TRBD1	NA	TRBJ1-5	TGTGCCTGGAGTGAGGGACAGGGGAATCAGCCCCAGCATTTT	CAWSEGQGNQPQHF
TRBV4-1	NA	NA	TRBJ2-1	TGCGCCAGCAGCCAAGCACCAGGGGATGAGCAGTTCTTC	CASSQAPGDEQFF
TRBV7-6	NA	NA	TRBJ2-5	TGTGCCAGCAGCTTAAAAGGCCCACCCGGGGAGACCCAGTACTTC	CASSLKGPPGETQYF
TRBV7-6	NA	NA	TRBJ2-1	TGTGCCAGCAGCCTGGGGGGTTACGATGAGCAGTTCTTC	CASSLGGYDEQFF
TRBV29-1	TRBD1	once	TRBJ1-2	TGCAGCGTTGATTTTGGTGGACAGGGACCTATTAACTATGGCTACACCTTC	CSVDFGGQGPINYGYTF
TRBV6-6	NA	NA	TRBJ2-1	TGCACCGCGGGAACAGACAATGAGCAGTTCTTC	CTAGTDNEQFF
TRBV4-3	NA	few	TRBJ2-7	TGCGCCAGCAGCCAAGAAGGTGGGGGTAACGAGCAGTACTTC	CASSQEGGGNEQYF
TRBV2	TRBD2	NA	TRBJ2-1	TGTGCCAGCAGTGAAAAAGGACTAGCGTATGAGCAGTTCTTC	CASSEKGLAYEQFF
TRBV7-3	NA	NA	TRBJ2-6	TGTGCCAGCAGCCCAGGGGGGGCTGGGGCCAACGTCCTGACTTTC	CASSPGGAGANVLTF
TRBV30	NA	NA	TRBJ1-1	TGTGCCTGGAGATTGGGTAGGACAACTGAAGCTTTCTTT	CAWRLGRTTEAFF
TRBV1	NA	NA	TRBJ1-1	TGCACCAGCAGCCAAGACTTAACTCGGGCGGTGAACACTGAAGCTTTCTTT	CTSSQDLTRAVNTEAFF
TRBV30	NA	once	TRBJ2-1	TGTGCATACAACTCGAATGAGCAGTTCTTC	CAYNSNEQFF
TRBV2	NA	few	TRBJ2-7	TGTGCCAGCAGGATGGACGTCTACGAGCAGTACTTC	CASRMDVYEQYF
TRBV4-3	NA	NA	TRBJ2-3	TGCGCCAGCAGCCAAGGGAGGGGGGGAGATACGCAGTATTTT	CASSQGRGGDTQYF
TRBV30	NA	NA	TRBJ1-1	TGTGCCTGGAGTGTTGGAACGAACACTGAAGCTTTCTTT	CAWSVGTNTEAFF
TRBV4-3	NA	NA	TRBJ1-1	TGCGCCAGCAGCCAAGATCTGATAGGAAGGGGGACTGAAGCTTTCTTT	CASSQDLIGRGTEAFF
TRBV7-2	NA	NA	TRBJ2-3	TGTGCCAGCAGGTGGACAAGGCGAAACACAGATACGCAGTATTTT	CASRWTRRNTDTQYF
TRBV9	NA	NA	TRBJ1-2	TGTGCCAGCAGCGTAGACCCCTCAGACACCAACTATGGCTACACCTTC	CASSVDPSDTNYGYTF
TRBV28	NA	few	TRBJ2-1	TGTGCCAGCACCCCGGCCGTGAACAATGAGCAGTTCTTC	CASTPAVNNEQFF
TRBV7-3	TRBD1	NA	TRBJ2-2	TGTGCCAGCAGCGTCAGACCCCCGGGACAGGGCTTCGCCGGGGAGCTGTTTTTT	CASSVRPPGQGFAGELFF
TRBV28	TRBD1	NA	TRBJ2-5	TGTGCCAGCAGCCGGACAGGGGAGTTGTCCCAGTACTTC	CASSRTGELSQYF
TRBV2	NA	NA	TRBJ1-6	TGTGCCGGAGCAGGGGTCTCCTATAATTCACCCCTCCACTTT	CAGAGVSYNSPLHF
TRBV18	NA	few	TRBJ2-5	TGTGCCAGCTTCGCCGCCGGTCAGCAAGAGACCCAGTACTTC	CASFAAGQQETQYF